The entry below describes one T cell receptor beta chain. This clone was picked up a small number of times. The antigen it binds to is not known. No much larger clone is present one base from it, and per-base qualities are unavailable. After removal of 3 bases from V and 9 bases from J, the junction retains 5 bases not matched to a gene. CDR1 and CDR2, per the germline V gene (reference sequence), are MNHEY and SMNVEV. Its CDR3 holds 12 amino acids, cysteine through phenylalanine. The kept DNA is CDR3 alone, 36 bases in frame from the first base. Each donor gave one peripheral blood draw, averaging approximately 120 mL, which was collected into heparinised tubes. A BD FACSAria II and a panel including CD45RO, CCR7, CD25, CD127, CD95 and CD27 were used to sort naive, central memory, regulatory and stem cell-like memory CD4+ T cells. All sorted populations exceeded 98% purity. Right away, PBMCs were isolated by Lymphoprep density gradient centrifugation and were stained directly, with no culture step. So that batch effects would be minimized, each experiment stained and sorted samples in pairs, pairing one healthy donor with one patient.

The data originate from a study of beta chain features in type 1 diabetes listed by TCRdb under 2018. Study-wide context: Mean age, gender distribution, total cell number and subset yield were not different between patients and healthy donors. A total of some 100,000,000 sorted cells were examined across all samples, and a strong correlation was observed between cell number per subset and RNA yield. In the study, TCRB repertoires of sorted circulating CD4+ T cell subsets from recently diagnosed type 1 diabetes patients were compared with those of matched healthy donors. Naive and central memory subsets were obtained from all 28 donors, but regulatory and stem cell-like memory subsets were isolated from only 8 patients and roughly 8 healthy donors. Paper-wide results and their limitations: Fewer insertions and more nucleotide deletions at VDJ recombination sites were observed in patients with type 1 diabetes, implying thymic rearrangement abnormalities. A moderate but significant shortening of TCRB CDR3 length was observed in type 1 diabetes patients in all four CD4+ subsets. HLA sub-analyses involved small numbers of individuals, so any influence of HLA type on TCRB rearrangement remained unresolved. PCR may preferentially amplify shorter templates, but because patient and control samples were amplified and corrected together, any resulting skew would affect both groups equally. Sequencing cDNA rather than genomic DNA could over-represent highly expressing activated cells, although activation and CD3 levels did not differ between groups. Naive, central memory and regulatory TCRB repertoires appeared to be more alike among patients than among healthy donors.

The High Capacity cDNA Reverse Transcription Kit was used to reverse transcribe all of the isolated RNA, meaning that expressed TCRB transcripts were what got sequenced. Naive, central memory and regulatory T cell samples underwent deep immunoSEQ sequencing, averaging roughly 3.3 million total reads per sample. Sorted cells were lysed in RLT buffer, and RNA was extracted using DNase-treated RNeasy Micro or Mini kits according to cell number. Each cell subset was processed on its own to prevent cross-contamination, while patient and healthy donor samples were processed together. Using the immunoSEQ multiplex PCR, TCRB sequences were amplified from cDNA into 87-bp fragments spanning the CDR3 region. Sequencing of the amplicons was done on the Illumina HiSeq platform. The published analysis was carried out like this. PCR bias was computationally corrected using synthetic template baselines, reads within Hamming distance 2 were collapsed, and singletons that could not be merged were discarded. Reads were aligned against IMGT so that V, D and J genes, CDR3 length and insertions or deletions at six rearrangement sites could be assigned. Within each subset, clonotype counts were normalized to sorted cell number, after which true diversity and Gini coefficients were computed with the tcR R package. Repertoire sharing was quantified using the overlap coefficient calculated on TCRB nucleotide sequences. As a proxy for the pre-selection repertoire, out-of-frame TCRB sequences from naive cells were analyzed. TCRdb re-hosts the immuneACCESS table, in-frame sequences only. Its copies lack some clones; in the studies checked, an unresolved V gene accounts for under half of them, and the cause for the rest is not known. Clone size and V and J calls were adopted from that table, with D and trimming inferred from the DNA. The sample table records roughly 310,000 clones; approximately 11% of these occur just once. The top ten clonotypes cover under 0.02% of the sample.

The V and J segments used are TRBV27 and TRBJ2-7, with 7 bases aligning to TRBD2. The receptor was derived from a woman in her thirties in good health. Sequencing used naive CD4+ T cells from blood. The sample's cell subset or site label, decoded: true naive CD4+ T cells. In nucleotides, the sequence is TGTGCCAGCAGTTTCGGAGCGGGAAGGCAGTACTTC. Its product reads: CASSFGAGRQYF.